The count of the clone carrying this T cell receptor (beta chain) is one. This CDR3 is 12 amino acids long. The germline V and J ends were trimmed by 3 bases and 14 bases, with 15 bases remaining between them. Germline CDR1 reads LNHDA; CDR2 reads SQIVND (reference sequence). The sample is drawn from a study of blood T cell repertoires in COVID-19. For the study at large: Acute and convalescent COVID-19 samples came from the United States, Italy and Spain. In each case, the material was cDNA or gDNA derived from T cells, B-cell-depleted T cells, or PBMCs.

Original data processing: Amplification of reference gene primers was used by the study to estimate nucleated cell counts. Using immunoSEQ multiplex PCR, the repertoire was profiled, and TCRdb retains in-frame clones only, with some absent. The DNA gave D and trimming, while V, J and clone size come from that table. This table holds 20,000 to 25,000 clones, 80% found once. This clonotype was sampled from a man aged 55 to 70 with active COVID-19. J is TRBJ2-3 and V is TRBV19; D is perhaps TRBD2 (6 bases). Sample: peripheral blood. DNA for the CDR3: TGTGCCAGTAGTATTCGACTAGGCCGGCGGTATTTT. Amino acid sequence: CASSIRLGRRYF.